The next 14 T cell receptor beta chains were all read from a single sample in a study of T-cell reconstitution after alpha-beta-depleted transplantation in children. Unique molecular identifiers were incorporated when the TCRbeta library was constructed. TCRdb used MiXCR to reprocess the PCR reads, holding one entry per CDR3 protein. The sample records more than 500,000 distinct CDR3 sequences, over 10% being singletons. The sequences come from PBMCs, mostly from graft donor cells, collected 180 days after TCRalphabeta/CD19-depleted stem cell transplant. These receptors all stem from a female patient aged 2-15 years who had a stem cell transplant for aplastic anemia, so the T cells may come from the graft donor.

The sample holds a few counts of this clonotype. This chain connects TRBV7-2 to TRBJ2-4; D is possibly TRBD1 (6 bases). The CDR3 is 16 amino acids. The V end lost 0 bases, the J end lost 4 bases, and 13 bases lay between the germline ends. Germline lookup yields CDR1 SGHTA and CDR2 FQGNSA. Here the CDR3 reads CASSLATQGWKNIQYF. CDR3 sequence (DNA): TGTGCCAGCAGCTTAGCCACCCAGGGGTGGAAAAACATTCAGTACTTC.

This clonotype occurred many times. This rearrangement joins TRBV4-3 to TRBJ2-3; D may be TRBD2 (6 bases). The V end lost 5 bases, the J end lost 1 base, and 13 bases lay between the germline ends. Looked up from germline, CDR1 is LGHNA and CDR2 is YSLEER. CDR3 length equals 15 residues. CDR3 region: CASSGGGTGTDTQYF. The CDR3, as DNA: TGCGCCAGCAGCGGAGGCGGGACGGGCACAGATACGCAGTATTTT.

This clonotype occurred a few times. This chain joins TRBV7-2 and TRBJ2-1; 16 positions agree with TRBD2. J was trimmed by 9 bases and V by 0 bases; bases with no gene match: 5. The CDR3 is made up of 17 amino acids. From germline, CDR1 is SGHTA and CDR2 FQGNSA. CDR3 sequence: CASSLAVGTSGRGEQFF. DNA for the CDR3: TGTGCCAGCAGCTTAGCGGTCGGGACTAGCGGGAGGGGTGAGCAGTTCTTC. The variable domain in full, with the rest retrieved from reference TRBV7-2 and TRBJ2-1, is GAGVSQSPSNKVTEKGKDVELRCDPISGHTALYWYRQSLGQGLEFLIYFQGNSAPDKSGLPSDRFSAERTGGSVSTLTIQRTQQEDSAVYLCASSLAVGTSGRGEQFFGPGTRLTVL.

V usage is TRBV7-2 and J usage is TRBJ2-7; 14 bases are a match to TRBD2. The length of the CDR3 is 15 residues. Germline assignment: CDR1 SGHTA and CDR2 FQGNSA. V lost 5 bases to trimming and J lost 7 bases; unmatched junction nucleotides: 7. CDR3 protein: CASSPRTSGGHEQYV. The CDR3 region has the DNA TGTGCCAGCAGCCCACGGACTAGCGGGGGGCATGAGCAGTACGTC.

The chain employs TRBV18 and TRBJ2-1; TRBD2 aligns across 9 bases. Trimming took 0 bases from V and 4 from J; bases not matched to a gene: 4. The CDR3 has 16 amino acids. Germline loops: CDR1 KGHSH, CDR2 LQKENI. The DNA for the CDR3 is TGTGCCAGCTCACCACCAACTAGCGGGCCTTACAATGAGCAGTTCTTC. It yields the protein CASSPPTSGPYNEQFF.

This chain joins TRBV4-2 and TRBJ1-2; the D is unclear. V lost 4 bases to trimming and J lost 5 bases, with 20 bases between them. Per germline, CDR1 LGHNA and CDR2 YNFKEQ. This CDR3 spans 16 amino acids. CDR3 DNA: TGTGCCAGCAGCCGGAATATAGGGAGGACCCTTTATGGCTACACCTTC. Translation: CASSRNIGRTLYGYTF.

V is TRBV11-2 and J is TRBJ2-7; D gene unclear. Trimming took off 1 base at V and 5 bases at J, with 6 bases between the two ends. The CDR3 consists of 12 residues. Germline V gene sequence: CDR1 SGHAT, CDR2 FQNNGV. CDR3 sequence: CASSLARNEQYV. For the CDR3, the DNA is TGTGCCAGCAGCTTAGCTCGGAACGAGCAGTACGTC.

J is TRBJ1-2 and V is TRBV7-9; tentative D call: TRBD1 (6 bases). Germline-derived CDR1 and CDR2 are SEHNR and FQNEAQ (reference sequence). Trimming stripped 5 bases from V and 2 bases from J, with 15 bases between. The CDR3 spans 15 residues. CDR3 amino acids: CASSPTLGQNYGYTF. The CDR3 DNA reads TGTGCCAGCAGCCCAACTCTCGGACAGAACTATGGCTACACCTTC.

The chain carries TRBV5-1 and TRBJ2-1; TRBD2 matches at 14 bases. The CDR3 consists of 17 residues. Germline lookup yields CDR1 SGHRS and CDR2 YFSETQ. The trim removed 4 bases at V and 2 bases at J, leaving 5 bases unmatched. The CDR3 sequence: CASSLRLAGGPYNEQFF. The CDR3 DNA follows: TGCGCCAGCAGCCTGAGACTAGCGGGAGGGCCCTACAATGAGCAGTTCTTC.

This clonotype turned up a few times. The CDR3 coding sequence is TGTGCCAGCAGCTTGGGGGGGAAATCCTACGAGCAGTACTTC. Its protein is CASSLGGKSYEQYF. The V gene is TRBV7-2, the J gene TRBJ2-7, with TRBD2 matching over 7 bases. Germline V CDR1 and CDR2: SGHTA, FQGNSA. This CDR3 is built from 14 residues. J was trimmed by 1 base and V by 3 bases; bases with no gene match: 3.

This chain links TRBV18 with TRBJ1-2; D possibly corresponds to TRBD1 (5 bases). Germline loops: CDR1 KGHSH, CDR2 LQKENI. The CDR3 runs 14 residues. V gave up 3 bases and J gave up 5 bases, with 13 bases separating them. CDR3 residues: CASSPGRELYGYTF. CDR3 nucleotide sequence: TGTGCCAGCTCACCTGGCAGGGAACTGTATGGCTACACCTTC.

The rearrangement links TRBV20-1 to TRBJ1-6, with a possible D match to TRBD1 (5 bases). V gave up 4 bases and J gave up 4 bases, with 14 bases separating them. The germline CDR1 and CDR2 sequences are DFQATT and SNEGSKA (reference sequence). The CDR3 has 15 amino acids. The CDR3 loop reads CSAKPPTAYNSPLHF. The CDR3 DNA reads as TGCAGTGCTAAACCACCGACAGCATATAATTCACCCCTCCACTTT.

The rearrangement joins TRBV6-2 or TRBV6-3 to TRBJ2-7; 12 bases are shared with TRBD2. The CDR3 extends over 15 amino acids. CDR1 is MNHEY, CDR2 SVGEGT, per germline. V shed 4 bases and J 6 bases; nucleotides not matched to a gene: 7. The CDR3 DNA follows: TGTGCCAGCAGTTCAAGACTAGCGGGAGTATTCGAGCAGTACTTC. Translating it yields CASSSRLAGVFEQYF.

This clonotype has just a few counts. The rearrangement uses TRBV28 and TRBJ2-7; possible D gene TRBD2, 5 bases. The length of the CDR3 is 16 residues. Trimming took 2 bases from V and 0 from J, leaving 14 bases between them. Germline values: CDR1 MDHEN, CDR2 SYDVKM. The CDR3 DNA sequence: TGTGCCAGCAGTTTAACCCCGGACTGGAGCTCCTACGAGCAGTACTTC. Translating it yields CASSLTPDWSSYEQYF.